The rows below give T cell receptor beta chains drawn from one sample of a study of regulatory and conventional T cells in RAG deficiency. Some clones are missing from TCRdb's copy, which holds only in-frame ones; the method was immunoSEQ multiplex PCR. The sample carries 22,000 or so clones, approximately 93% recorded once. The data also belong to a second study, concerning regulatory T cells.

The specimen was CD4+ T cells sorted from blood. The receptors stem from a human donor in good health. The CDR3 runs from the conserved cysteine through the conserved F or W. Some rows mark clone size as missing; the rest say once, few, many or name a class of expanded clone.

abundance,v_gene,j_gene,CDR3aa
NA,TRBV7-2,TRBJ1-4,CASSVSIGGEKLFF
NA,TRBV5-4,TRBJ2-7,CASTFSSSGSVEQYF
NA,TRBV7-9,TRBJ1-4,CASSLTGQASNEKLFF
NA,TRBV6-6,TRBJ1-2,CASRRDYGYTF
NA,TRBV2,TRBJ1-4,CASRGLGKLFF
once,TRBV7-2,TRBJ1-5,CASSSWAASNQPQHF
NA,TRBV30,TRBJ2-2,CAWSWDPNTGELFF
NA,TRBV5-1,TRBJ1-1,CASSYQVNTEAFF
NA,TRBV5-4,TRBJ1-4,CASSQPRQGEHEKLFF
NA,TRBV28,TRBJ1-2,CASSGAGQYGYTF
NA,TRBV25-1,TRBJ2-1,CASGSSGFNEQFF
NA,TRBV5-6,TRBJ1-6,CASSLDLEGSSPLHF
few,TRBV6-1,TRBJ1-4,CASSEDRGAHEKLFF
NA,TRBV19,TRBJ2-3,CAITHQVTDTQYF
NA,TRBV28,TRBJ2-7,CASSTSVNYEQYF
NA,TRBV19,TRBJ2-7,CASSINRASYEQYF